This T cell receptor (beta chain) originates from a study of T cells in Graves' hyperthyroidism and ophthalmopathy. Study-wide results and caveats: A 13 V-J signature model discriminated ophthalmopathy versus stable hyperthyroidism. Most clonotypes expanded in the thyroid (above 0.001) were also present in blood. Progression to ophthalmopathy was predicted a median of 6.5 months early.

Germline CDR1 is LGHDT and CDR2 is YNNKEL (reference sequence). V lost 1 base and J lost 9, with 16 bases in between. There are 16 residues in the CDR3. In its sample, this clonotype was seen many times. Its antigen is not known. The source of the PBMCs was around 9 ml of fresh peripheral blood. TCR beta CDR3 regions were amplified from RNA transcripts. In the first-round RT-PCR of the TCR CDR3, the HTBI primer set was used. MiXCR, applied by TCRdb to the multiplex PCR reads, yields one record per CDR3 protein. The sample has about 560,000 distinct CDR3 sequences, around 17% seen once. The sample was blood. This sequence joins TRBV3-1 and TRBJ1-6; TRBD1 might be the D (5 bases). The clonotype originates from a woman between 18 and 30 years old with Graves' hyperthyroidism. The CDR3 nucleotides read TGTGCCAGCAGCCAAGGGGATGGGGGGTTTAGTTCACCCCTCCACTTT. Amino acid sequence: CASSQGDGGFSSPLHF.